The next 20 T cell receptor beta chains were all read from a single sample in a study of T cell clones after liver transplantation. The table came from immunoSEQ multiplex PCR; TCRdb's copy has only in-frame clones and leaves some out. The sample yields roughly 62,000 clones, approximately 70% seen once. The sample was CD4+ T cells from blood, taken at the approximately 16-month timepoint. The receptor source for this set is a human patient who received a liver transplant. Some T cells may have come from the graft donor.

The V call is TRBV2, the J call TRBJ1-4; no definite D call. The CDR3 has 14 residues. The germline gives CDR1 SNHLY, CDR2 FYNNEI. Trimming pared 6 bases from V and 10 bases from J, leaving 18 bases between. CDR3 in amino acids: CASRETARGGKLFF. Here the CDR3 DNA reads TGTGCCAGCAGGGAGACTGCGCGAGGAGGAAAACTGTTTTTT.

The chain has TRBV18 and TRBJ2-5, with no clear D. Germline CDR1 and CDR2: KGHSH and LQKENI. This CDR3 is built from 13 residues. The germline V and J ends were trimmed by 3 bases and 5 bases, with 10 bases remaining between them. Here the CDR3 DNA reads TGTGCCAGCTCACCCACGAACGGGGAGACCCAGTACTTC. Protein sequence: CASSPTNGETQYF.

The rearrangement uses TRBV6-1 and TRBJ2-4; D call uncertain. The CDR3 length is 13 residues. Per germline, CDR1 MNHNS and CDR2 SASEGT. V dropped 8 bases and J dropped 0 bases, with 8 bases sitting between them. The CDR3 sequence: CASYTLAKNIQYF. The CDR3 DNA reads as TGTGCCAGCTATACATTAGCCAAAAACATTCAGTACTTC.

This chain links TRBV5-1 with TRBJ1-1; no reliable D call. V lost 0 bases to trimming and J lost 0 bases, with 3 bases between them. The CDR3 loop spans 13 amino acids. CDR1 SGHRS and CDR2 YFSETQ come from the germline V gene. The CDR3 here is CASSLDLNTEAFF. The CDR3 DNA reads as TGCGCCAGCAGCTTGGACTTGAACACTGAAGCTTTCTTT.

In DNA form, the CDR3 reads TGCGCCAGCAGCCAAGATCCCCGACGGGTTGGGAATAGCAATCAGCCCCAGCATTTT. Its translation is CASSQDPRRVGNSNQPQHF. The rearrangement links TRBV4-1 to TRBJ1-5; D is undetermined. The CDR3 runs 19 residues. V gave up 0 bases and J gave up 0 bases, with 18 bases separating them. Germline CDR1 and CDR2: MGHRA and YSYEKL.

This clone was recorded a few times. The CDR3 DNA follows: TGTGCCAGCAGTTTGAACGACCTCATAATGAACACTGAAGCTTTCTTT. Protein: CASSLNDLIMNTEAFF. The rearrangement links TRBV28 to TRBJ1-1; unclear D gene. Trimming cost V 3 bases and J 0 bases, with 14 bases left between them. This CDR3 region has 16 residues. Germline V gene sequence: CDR1 MDHEN, CDR2 SYDVKM.

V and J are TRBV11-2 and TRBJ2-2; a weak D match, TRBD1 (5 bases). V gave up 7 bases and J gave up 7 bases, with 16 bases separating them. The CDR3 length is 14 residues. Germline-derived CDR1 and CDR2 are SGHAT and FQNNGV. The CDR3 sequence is CASNNAQVIGELFF. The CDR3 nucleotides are TGTGCCAGCAATAACGCACAGGTTATCGGGGAGCTGTTTTTT.

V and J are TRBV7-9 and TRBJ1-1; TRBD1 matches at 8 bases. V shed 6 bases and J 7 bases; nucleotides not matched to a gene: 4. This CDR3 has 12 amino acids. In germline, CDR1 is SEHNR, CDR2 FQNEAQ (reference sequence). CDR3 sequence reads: CASRSGGREAFF. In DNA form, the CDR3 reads TGTGCCAGCAGATCAGGGGGCCGTGAAGCTTTCTTT.

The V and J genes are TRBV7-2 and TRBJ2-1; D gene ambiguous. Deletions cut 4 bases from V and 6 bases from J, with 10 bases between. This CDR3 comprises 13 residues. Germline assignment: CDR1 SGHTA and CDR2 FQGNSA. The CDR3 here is CASSSLDRNEQFF. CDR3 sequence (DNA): TGTGCCAGCAGCTCACTTGACCGCAATGAGCAGTTCTTC.

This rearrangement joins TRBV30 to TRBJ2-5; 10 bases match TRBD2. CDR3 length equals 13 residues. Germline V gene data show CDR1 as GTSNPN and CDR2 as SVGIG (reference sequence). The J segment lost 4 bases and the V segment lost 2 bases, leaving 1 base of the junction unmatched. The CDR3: CAWSLAGVETQYF. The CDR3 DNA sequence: TGTGCCTGGAGTCTAGCGGGGGTAGAGACCCAGTACTTC.

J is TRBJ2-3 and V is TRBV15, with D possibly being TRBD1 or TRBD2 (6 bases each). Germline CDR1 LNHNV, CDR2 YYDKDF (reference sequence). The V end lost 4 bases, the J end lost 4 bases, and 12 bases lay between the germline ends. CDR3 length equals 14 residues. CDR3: CATSNGGGADTQYF. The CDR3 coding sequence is TGTGCCACCAGCAACGGAGGGGGAGCAGATACGCAGTATTTT. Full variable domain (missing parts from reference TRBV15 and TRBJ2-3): DAMVIQNPRYQVTQFGKPVTLSCSQTLNHNVMYWYQQKSSQAPKLLFHYYDKDFNNEADTPDNFQSRRPNTSFCFLDIRSPGLGDTAMYLCATSNGGGADTQYFGPGTRLTVL.

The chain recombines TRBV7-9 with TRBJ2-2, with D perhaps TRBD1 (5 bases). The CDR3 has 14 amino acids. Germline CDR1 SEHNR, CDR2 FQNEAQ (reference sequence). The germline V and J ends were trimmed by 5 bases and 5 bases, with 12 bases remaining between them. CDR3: CASSGDSRTGELFF. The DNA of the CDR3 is TGTGCCAGCAGCGGCGACAGTAGGACCGGGGAGCTGTTTTTT.

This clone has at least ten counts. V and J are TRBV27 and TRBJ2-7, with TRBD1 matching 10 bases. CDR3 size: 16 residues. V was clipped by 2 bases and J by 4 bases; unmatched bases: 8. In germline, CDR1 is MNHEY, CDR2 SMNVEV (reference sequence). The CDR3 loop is CASSLPRQGARYEQYV. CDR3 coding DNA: TGTGCCAGCAGTTTACCAAGACAGGGGGCGCGTTACGAGCAGTACGTC.

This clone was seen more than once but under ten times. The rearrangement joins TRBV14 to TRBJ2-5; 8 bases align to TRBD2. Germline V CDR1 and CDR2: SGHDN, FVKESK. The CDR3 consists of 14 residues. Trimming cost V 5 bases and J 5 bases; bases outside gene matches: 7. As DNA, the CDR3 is TGTGCCAGCAGCAAGCGAGCGGGGGTGGAGACCCAGTACTTC. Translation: CASSKRAGVETQYF.

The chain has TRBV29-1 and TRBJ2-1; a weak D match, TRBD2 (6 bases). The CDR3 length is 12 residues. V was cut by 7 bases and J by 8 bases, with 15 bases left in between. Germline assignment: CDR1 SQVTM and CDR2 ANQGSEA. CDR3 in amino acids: CSASLARDEQFF. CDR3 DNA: TGCAGCGCATCACTAGCACGGGATGAGCAGTTCTTC.

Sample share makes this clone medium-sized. The CDR3: CASSSTDRSFYGYTF. DNA of the CDR3: TGTGCCAGCAGCTCTACGGACAGGAGCTTCTATGGCTACACCTTC. This rearrangement joins TRBV7-2 to TRBJ1-2; the match to TRBD1 covers 7 bases. The germline V gene encodes CDR1 SGHTA and CDR2 FQGNSA. The length of the CDR3 is 15 residues. J gave up 4 bases and V 4 bases, and 9 bases lay outside the gene matches. The entire variable domain, with the rest obtained from reference TRBV7-2 and TRBJ1-2, is as follows: GAGVSQSPSNKVTEKGKDVELRCDPISGHTALYWYRQSLGQGLEFLIYFQGNSAPDKSGLPSDRFSAERTGGSVSTLTIQRTQQEDSAVYLCASSSTDRSFYGYTFGSGTRLTVV.

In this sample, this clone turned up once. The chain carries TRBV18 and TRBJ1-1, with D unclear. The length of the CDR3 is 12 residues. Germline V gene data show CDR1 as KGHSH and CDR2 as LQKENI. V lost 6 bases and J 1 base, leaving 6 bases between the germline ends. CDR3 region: CASSPGNTEAFF. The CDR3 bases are TGTGCCAGCTCCCCAGGGAACACTGAAGCTTTCTTT. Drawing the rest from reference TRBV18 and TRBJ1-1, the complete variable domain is NAGVMQNPRHLVRRRGQEARLRCSPMKGHSHVYWYRQLPEEGLKFMVYLQKENIIDESGMPKERFSAEFPKEGPSILRIQQVVRGDSAAYFCASSPGNTEAFFGQGTRLTVV.

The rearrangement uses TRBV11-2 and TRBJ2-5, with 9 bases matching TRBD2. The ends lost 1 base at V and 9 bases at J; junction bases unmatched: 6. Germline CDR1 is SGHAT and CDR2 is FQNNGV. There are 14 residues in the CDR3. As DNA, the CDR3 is TGTGCCAGCAGCTTAGGTTTAGCGGGGGTGGCCCAGTACTTC. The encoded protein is CASSLGLAGVAQYF.

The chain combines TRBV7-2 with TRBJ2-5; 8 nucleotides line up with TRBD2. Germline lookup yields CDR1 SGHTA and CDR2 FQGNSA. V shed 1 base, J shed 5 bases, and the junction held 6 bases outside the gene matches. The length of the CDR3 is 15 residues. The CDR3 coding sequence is TGTGCCAGCAGCTTAGACGGGAGGGCCGGGGAGACCCAGTACTTC. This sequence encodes CASSLDGRAGETQYF.

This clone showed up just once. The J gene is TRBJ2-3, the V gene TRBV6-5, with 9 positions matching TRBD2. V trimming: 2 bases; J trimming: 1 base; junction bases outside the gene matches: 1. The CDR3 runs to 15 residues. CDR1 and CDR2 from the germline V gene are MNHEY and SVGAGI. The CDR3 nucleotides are TGTGCCAGCAGTTACAGGACTAGCGGCACAGATACGCAGTATTTT. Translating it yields CASSYRTSGTDTQYF.